The 16 T cell receptor beta chains reported below all come from one sample, sequenced in a study of CD8 T cells in ankylosing spondylitis. Using its own MiXCR run on the 5' RACE reads, TCRdb lists one record per CDR3 protein. The sample carries 300,000 to 400,000 distinct CDR3 sequences, roughly 22% recorded once. The sequenced sample consisted of blood, either unsorted or a sorted T cell fraction (not recorded which). Source of these receptors: a male donor with ankylosing spondylitis or in good health (not recorded which).

V and J are TRBV6-1 and TRBJ2-7; D gene uncertain. Germline V lookup: CDR1 MNHNS, CDR2 SASEGT. Trimming left V 4 bases short and J 1 base short, with 17 bases between. This CDR3 is built from 16 residues. CDR3 sequence reads: CASSAPGLARSYEQYF. In DNA, the CDR3 is TGTGCCAGCAGTGCTCCGGGCCTTGCCCGATCCTACGAGCAGTACTTC.

The V and J genes are TRBV2 and TRBJ2-6, with D unclear. The CDR3 length is 14 residues. CDR1 is SNHLY and CDR2 is FYNNEI in the germline V gene. Trimming cost V 4 bases and J 3 bases, with 7 bases left between them. The CDR3: CASSGYLGANVLTF. As DNA, the CDR3 is TGTGCCAGCAGTGGATACCTTGGGGCCAACGTCCTGACTTTC.

This sequence joins TRBV7-9 and TRBJ2-7, with 8 bases matching TRBD2. This CDR3 contains 15 residues. Germline V lookup: CDR1 SEHNR, CDR2 FQNEAQ (reference sequence). After removal of 2 bases from V and 4 bases from J, the junction contained 7 bases not matched to a gene. The CDR3 region is CASSLMGGGGYEQYF. The DNA for the CDR3 is TGTGCCAGCAGCTTAATGGGCGGCGGGGGGTACGAGCAGTACTTC.

The V call is TRBV20-1, the J call TRBJ2-1, with 10 bases that match TRBD2. The CDR3 spans 17 residues. Germline assignment: CDR1 DFQATT and CDR2 SNEGSKA (reference sequence). J gave up 4 bases and V 1 base, and 10 bases lay outside the gene matches. CDR3 loop: CSARVISGGDFYNEQFF. CDR3 bases: TGCAGTGCTAGAGTCATAAGCGGGGGGGACTTTTACAATGAGCAGTTCTTC.

This clonotype was counted between two and nine times. The J gene is TRBJ2-2, the V gene TRBV12-3 or TRBV12-4, with 11 bases identical to TRBD2. This CDR3 region has 15 residues. V shed 6 bases and J 6 bases; nucleotides not matched to a gene: 6. CDR3 region: CASSLLAGVSGELFF. As DNA, the CDR3 is TGTGCCAGCAGCCTACTAGCGGGGGTTTCCGGGGAGCTGTTTTTT.

The chain combines TRBV12-3 or TRBV12-4 with TRBJ1-1, with D hard to call. V lost 3 bases to trimming and J lost 1 base, with 12 bases between them. The CDR3 runs 15 residues. CDR3 bases: TGTGCCAGCAGTTTTCTGGGAGGAACGAACACTGAAGCTTTCTTT. It is translated as CASSFLGGTNTEAFF.

This rearrangement joins TRBV20-1 to TRBJ2-7, with D unclear. The CDR3 is 15 residues long. Germline V gene sequence: CDR1 DFQATT, CDR2 SNEGSKA (reference sequence). Trimming removed 1 base from V and 1 base from J, with 14 bases in between. The CDR3 is CSARVVVQESYEQYF. The CDR3 coding sequence is TGCAGTGCTAGAGTGGTGGTTCAGGAATCCTACGAGCAGTACTTC.

The table lists this clonotype with a few counts. The genes are TRBV3-1 and TRBJ2-5; 9 bases are a match to TRBD2. The CDR3 length is 16 residues. The trim removed 0 bases at V and 0 bases at J, leaving 2 bases unmatched. Germline assignment: CDR1 LGHDT and CDR2 YNNKEL (reference sequence). DNA for the CDR3: TGTGCCAGCAGCCAAGAGCAGCGGGGGGACCAAGAGACCCAGTACTTC. It codes for CASSQEQRGDQETQYF.

A few counts support this clonotype. The V gene is TRBV12-3 or TRBV12-4, the J gene TRBJ2-3; 7 bases align to TRBD1. V lost 4 bases, J lost 2 bases, and 9 bases stayed unmatched. The CDR3 covers 16 residues. The chain's CDR3 is CASSSPRTGFTDTQYF. The CDR3 DNA is TGTGCCAGCAGTTCCCCCCGGACAGGTTTCACAGATACGCAGTATTTT.

This clonotype was seen only a few times. The rearrangement links TRBV6-5 to TRBJ2-2; 9 positions match TRBD1. Per germline, CDR1 MNHEY and CDR2 SVGAGI. The V segment lost 0 bases and the J segment 6 bases; nucleotides outside the gene matches: 2. The CDR3 is made up of 15 amino acids. The CDR3 region has the DNA TGTGCCAGCAGTTACTCGGGACAGGGTCCCGGGGAGCTGTTTTTT. This gives the protein CASSYSGQGPGELFF.

This clonotype was counted many times. The chain links TRBV29-1 to TRBJ2-7; a possible D gene is TRBD1 (5 bases). V was pared by 4 bases and J by 5 bases, with 9 bases between. Germline V lookup: CDR1 SQVTM, CDR2 ANQGSEA. The CDR3 has 11 residues. CDR3 in amino acids: CSVVGRDEQYF. The CDR3 DNA reads TGCAGCGTTGTGGGCAGGGACGAGCAGTACTTC.

The CDR3 protein is CASSRLDRVSETQYF. The CDR3 DNA sequence: TGTGCCAGCAGCCGTCTTGACAGGGTCTCAGAGACCCAGTACTTC. The chain employs TRBV3-1 and TRBJ2-5; 7 bases are a match to TRBD1. Germline V gene sequence: CDR1 LGHDT, CDR2 YNNKEL (reference sequence). The CDR3 runs 15 residues. V dropped 4 bases and J dropped 4; count of bases not matched to a gene: 9.

This clonotype has just a few counts. The chain uses TRBV20-1 and TRBJ1-6, with D tentatively TRBD1 (6 bases). The CDR3 extends over 14 amino acids. Germline CDR1 DFQATT, CDR2 SNEGSKA (reference sequence). Between the trimmed V and J ends, which lost 0 bases and 12 bases, there was a span of 15 bases. The CDR3 bases are TGCAGTGCTAGAGATTCGACAGGTCTGAAACCCCTCCACTTT. Protein product: CSARDSTGLKPLHF.

On this clonotype itself: The junction departs from germline at one end; a sequencing error may be responsible. The chain uses TRBV2 and TRBJ1-6; TRBD1 is a possible D gene (6 bases). The CDR3 has 12 residues. The germline CDR1 and CDR2 sequences are SNHLY and FYNNEI. The CDR3 region is CASRDLGGPPHF. The DNA for the CDR3 is TGTGCCAGCAGAGACCTTGGGGGGCCCCCCCACTTT.

V usage is TRBV29-1 and J usage is TRBJ2-6; D gene unclear. Germline V gene data show CDR1 as SQVTM and CDR2 as ANQGSEA. V gave up 0 bases and J gave up 4 bases, with 10 bases separating them. There are 15 residues in the CDR3. Here the CDR3 reads CSVEERASGANVLTF. Written as DNA, the CDR3 is TGCAGCGTTGAAGAACGGGCATCCGGGGCCAACGTCCTGACTTTC.

This clonotype was seen a few times. CDR3 sequence (DNA): TGCGCCAGCAGATCTACAGGGGACATTCAGTACTTC. This translates into CASRSTGDIQYF. The chain couples TRBV5-1 to TRBJ2-4, with 7 bases aligning to TRBD1. The CDR3 runs 12 residues. Germline CDR1 SGHRS, CDR2 YFSETQ. V gave up 5 bases and J gave up 8 bases; unmatched junction bases: 4.